A selection of T cell receptor beta chains follows, all from one sample in a study of OX40 agonist ivuxolimab in advanced cancers. Clones were sequenced by immunoSEQ multiplex PCR, and TCRdb holds only the in-frame ones, with some missing. The sample includes tens of thousands of clones, more than 70% seen only once; the top ten take 0.25% to 0.3%. Source: CD4+ or CD8+ T cells sorted from blood, taken in a trial of the OX40 agonist ivuxolimab. These receptors were collected from an adult with an advanced solid tumor such as melanoma, head and neck, liver or kidney cancer. The CDR3 runs from the conserved cysteine through the conserved F or W. The D gene is left open where the match is weak. A row's size may be missing; if present it is once, few, many or a size class.

V gene	J gene	CDR3 length	clone size	D gene	CDR3 DNA	CDR3 protein
TRBV6-5	TRBJ2-1	15	-	TRBD2	TGTGCCAGCAGGGTTGGGAGGGCCAACTACAATGAGCAGTTCTTC	CASRVGRANYNEQFF
TRBV28	TRBJ2-7	11	-	TRBD2	TGTGCCAGCATCCAAAGCGGGGCGCAGTACTTC	CASIQSGAQYF
TRBV11-3	TRBJ2-2	18	-	TRBD1	TGTGCCAGCAGCTCACCCCGGGACAGGGGGCTAATAGGGGGGGAGCTGTTTTTT	CASSSPRDRGLIGGELFF
TRBV28	TRBJ2-3	14	once	-	TGTGCCAGCCTAGGGGGAATATCCACAGATACGCAGTATTTT	CASLGGISTDTQYF
TRBV6-1	TRBJ2-2	14	-	-	TGTGCCAGCATTCCAGGGCGGGGCACCGGGGAGCTGTTTTTT	CASIPGRGTGELFF
TRBV18	TRBJ1-3	16	-	-	TGTGCCAGCTCACCACCTAGACAGAGCTCTGGAAACACCATATATTTT	CASSPPRQSSGNTIYF
TRBV19	TRBJ1-2	17	few	-	TGTGCCAGTAGTATGGACCGGGGGGGGCGATCCCTCTATGGCTACACCTTC	CASSMDRGGRSLYGYTF
TRBV20-1	TRBJ2-3	11	-	-	TGCAGTGTTTGGCGCACAGATACGCAGTATTTT	CSVWRTDTQYF
TRBV7-2	TRBJ2-5	16	-	TRBD2	TGTGCCAGCAGCGTTACAGCTAGCGGGGGACTAGAGACCCAGTACTTC	CASSVTASGGLETQYF
TRBV5-1	TRBJ2-7	13	once	TRBD1	TGCGCCGAGGAGGACAGGGGGCTCGACGAGCAGTACTTC	CAEEDRGLDEQYF
TRBV28	TRBJ2-7	14	once	-	TGTGCCAGCAGTTTAGTGGGGGGCTCCTACGAGCAGTACTTC	CASSLVGGSYEQYF
TRBV7-2	TRBJ2-5	14	once	-	TGTGCCAGCAGCTTTTGGCGGGCTCAAGAGACCCAGTACTTC	CASSFWRAQETQYF
TRBV10-3	TRBJ2-1	14	-	TRBD1	TGTGCCATCAGTGGAGGGACAGGGGGCAATGAGCAGTTCTTC	CAISGGTGGNEQFF
TRBV19	TRBJ2-1	20	once	TRBD2	TGTGCCAGTAGTCAAATGCCGGGACTAGCGGGAGGGCCGCGGGTCAATGAGCAGTTCTTC	CASSQMPGLAGGPRVNEQFF
TRBV6-5	TRBJ2-5	16	-	TRBD2	TGTGCCAGCAGTTACTCGAGCGGGGGCCCCGGAGAGACCCAGTACTTC	CASSYSSGGPGETQYF
TRBV10-3	TRBJ1-2	13	-	TRBD1	TGTGCCATCAGTATACAGGAGGGACAGGGCTACACCTTC	CAISIQEGQGYTF
TRBV29-1	TRBJ1-2	13	-	TRBD1	TGCAGCGTCTCGACAGGGGGTAACTATGGCTACACCTTC	CSVSTGGNYGYTF
TRBV25-1	TRBJ2-5	15	-	-	TGTGCCAGCAGTGAAGATGTATGGGGCCAGGAGACCCAGTACTTC	CASSEDVWGQETQYF
TRBV6-5	TRBJ2-1	14	-	TRBD2	TGTGCCAGCAAGAAAGCGGGAGGTGGCAATGAGCAGTTCTTC	CASKKAGGGNEQFF
TRBV5-3	TRBJ2-7	13	-	-	TGTGCCAGAAGCTTGGGCCCCCGAGGGGAGCAGTACTTC	CARSLGPRGEQYF
TRBV10-2	TRBJ2-5	12	-	TRBD2	TGCGCCACATATTCGGGAGGTGAGACCCAGTACTTC	CATYSGGETQYF
TRBV5-6	TRBJ2-7	15	-	TRBD2	TGTGCCAGCAGCAGAGGACTAGCGGGAGGATACGAGCAGTACTTC	CASSRGLAGGYEQYF
TRBV5-1	TRBJ2-7	15	-	TRBD2	TGCGCCAGCAGCTTGGGACTAGCGGGAGTCTACGAGCAGTACTTC	CASSLGLAGVYEQYF
TRBV5-1	TRBJ2-3	14	-	-	TGCGCCAGCAGCTCCCTGAGTGCCACAGATACGCAGTATTTT	CASSSLSATDTQYF
TRBV19	TRBJ2-2	15	-	TRBD1	TGTGCCAGTACCCGGACAGGGGGCAACACCGGGGAGCTGTTTTTT	CASTRTGGNTGELFF
TRBV5-1	TRBJ2-1	15	-	TRBD2	TGCGCCAGCAGCGTGGGACTAGCGGGAAGCAATGAGCAGTTCTTC	CASSVGLAGSNEQFF
TRBV27	TRBJ1-1	15	-	-	TGTGCCAGCAGTTCAGCAACAGGGATGAACACTGAAGCTTTCTTT	CASSSATGMNTEAFF
TRBV2	TRBJ2-7	14	-	-	TGTGCCAGCAGGGCGTCCTCCGGCTCCTACGAGCAGTACTTC	CASRASSGSYEQYF
TRBV6-1	TRBJ1-1	14	few	-	TGTGCCAGCACGGAGGGGGGCACGAACACTGAAGCTTTCTTT	CASTEGGTNTEAFF
TRBV2	TRBJ1-2	14	-	-	TGTGCCAGCAGTGAACGAGCAGGCGACTATGGCTACACCTTC	CASSERAGDYGYTF
TRBV5-1	TRBJ2-1	16	-	TRBD1	TGCGCCAGCAGCTATGCCCCGGGACAGAAGTACAATGAGCAGTTCTTC	CASSYAPGQKYNEQFF
TRBV27	TRBJ2-7	14	-	TRBD1	TGTGCCAGCAGTCGGACAGGGGGCATAAACGAGCAGTACTTC	CASSRTGGINEQYF
TRBV27	TRBJ2-7	15	-	TRBD2	TGTGCCAGCAGTTTTCTCGGGACTAGCGATGGCGAGCAGTACTTC	CASSFLGTSDGEQYF
TRBV13	TRBJ2-7	15	-	TRBD2	TGTGCCAGCAGCTCCCCGACTAGCAACTCCTACGAGCAGTACTTC	CASSSPTSNSYEQYF
TRBV28	TRBJ2-1	14	few	-	TGTGCCAGCAGTATCTTCTCTAGGGGCAATGAGCAGTTCTTC	CASSIFSRGNEQFF
TRBV7-8	TRBJ2-7	14	-	-	TGTGCCAGCAGCTTAGTGGGCGGGACCTACGAGCAGTACTTC	CASSLVGGTYEQYF
TRBV10-1	TRBJ2-2	15	few	-	TGCGCCAGCAGTGGCCATCAGGGCTTCACCGGGGAGCTGTTTTTT	CASSGHQGFTGELFF
TRBV19	TRBJ1-2	14	-	-	TGTGCCAGTACCCCGAACAGGGACTTCTATGGCTACACCTTC	CASTPNRDFYGYTF
TRBV11-3	TRBJ2-5	15	-	TRBD2	TGTGCCAGCAGGTCCGCTAGCGGGCGACAAGAGACCCAGTACTTC	CASRSASGRQETQYF
TRBV5-1	TRBJ2-1	15	-	TRBD2	TGCGCCAGCAGCTTACTAGCGGGAACCCACAATGAGCAGTTCTTC	CASSLLAGTHNEQFF
TRBV28	TRBJ1-5	13	-	TRBD1	TGTGCCAGCAGTCGAGACAGGGGGTGGCCCCAGCATTTT	CASSRDRGWPQHF
TRBV4-1	TRBJ1-2	16	-	TRBD1	TGCGCCAGCAGGGGGTACCGACAGGGGCTCGCCTATGGCTACACCTTC	CASRGYRQGLAYGYTF
TRBV6-1	TRBJ2-1	15	-	TRBD2	TGTGCCAGCAGTGAAGCACTAGCGGCTTACAATGAGCAGTTCTTC	CASSEALAAYNEQFF
TRBV18	TRBJ2-2	16	-	TRBD1	TGTGCCAGCTCACCACCCACAGGGGGGAACACCGGGGAGCTGTTTTTT	CASSPPTGGNTGELFF
TRBV10-3	TRBJ1-1	12	-	TRBD1	TGTGCCATCAGTGATGACAGGGCTGAAGCTTTCTTT	CAISDDRAEAFF
TRBV6-1	TRBJ1-4	15	once	-	TGTGCCAGCAGTGCCTACCGGGATTGGGAGGAAAAACTGTTTTTT	CASSAYRDWEEKLFF
TRBV11-3	TRBJ2-1	16	-	-	TGTGCCAGCAGGAACGACGGGAGTCGATCCTACAATGAGCAGTTCTTC	CASRNDGSRSYNEQFF
TRBV5-1	TRBJ2-2	15	-	TRBD2	TGCGCCAGCAGCTTGGCACTAGCGGGGACCGGGGAGCTGTTTTTT	CASSLALAGTGELFF
TRBV6-5	TRBJ1-6	16	-	-	TGTGCCAGCAGTTACTCAAGGGGGTGGAATAATTCACCCCTCCACTTT	CASSYSRGWNNSPLHF
TRBV11-3	TRBJ2-3	13	-	TRBD2	TGTGCCAGCAGCGTGACTAGCGCGGATACGCAGTATTTT	CASSVTSADTQYF
TRBV18	TRBJ2-5	13	-	-	TGTGCCAGCTCACCACCGTCGACAGAGACCCAGTACTTC	CASSPPSTETQYF
TRBV6-1	TRBJ2-7	15	-	-	TGTGCCAGCCTAATCGGTAATGGTATCCTCTACGAGCAGTACTTC	CASLIGNGILYEQYF